Listed below are T cell receptor beta chains from one sample, sequenced in a study of T cell changes during pregnancy in multiple sclerosis. Using immunoSEQ multiplex PCR, the repertoire was profiled, and TCRdb retains in-frame clones only, with some absent. The repertoire consists of tens of thousands of clones, with under 95% occurring once and the leading ten covering approximately 0.71%. Specimen: CD4+ T cells from peripheral blood mononuclear cells, collected in the third trimester of pregnancy. Receptor source: a female donor in good health, enrolled as a control in a pregnancy study. Both conserved end residues are part of each CDR3. The D gene is left open where the match is weak. The size field is filled for only some rows; it gives once, few, many or a size class.

V gene	D gene	J gene	clone size	CDR3 protein	CDR3 DNA
TRBV7-6	.	TRBJ1-6	.	CASSDSSYNSPLHF	TGTGCCAGCAGCGACAGCTCCTATAATTCACCCCTCCACTTT
TRBV4-2	TRBD2	TRBJ2-3	.	CASSLLAGDFTDTQYF	TGTGCCAGCAGCCTACTAGCGGGGGATTTCACAGATACGCAGTATTTT
TRBV6-4	.	TRBJ1-6	.	CASRGTAGSNSPLHF	TGTGCCAGCAGGGGGACGGCGGGGTCTAATTCACCCCTCCACTTT
TRBV28	.	TRBJ2-7	once	CASRSPKGAYEQYF	TGTGCCAGCAGGTCTCCAAAAGGGGCCTACGAGCAGTACTTC
TRBV18	TRBD1	TRBJ1-6	.	CASSAGQGDSPLHF	TGTGCCAGCTCAGCCGGACAGGGTGATTCACCCCTCCACTTT
TRBV9	.	TRBJ2-3	.	CASSVRRATSTDTQYF	TGTGCCAGCAGCGTACGGAGGGCAACTAGCACAGATACGCAGTATTTT
TRBV16	.	TRBJ1-2	.	CASSPQGNYGYTF	TGTGCCAGCAGCCCCCAGGGTAACTATGGCTACACCTTC
TRBV9	TRBD2	TRBJ2-2	.	CASSPLTSGTTTGELFF	TGTGCCAGCAGCCCCCTTACTAGCGGGACTACCACCGGGGAGCTGTTTTTT
TRBV18	.	TRBJ1-2	few	CASSPDSSYGYTF	TGTGCCAGCTCACCTGACTCCTCCTATGGCTACACCTTC
TRBV5-1	.	TRBJ1-5	.	CASSLGTVDQPQHF	TGCGCCAGCAGCTTGGGGACAGTGGATCAGCCCCAGCATTTT
TRBV5-1	TRBD2	TRBJ2-1	.	CASSSAVGGRKYNEQFF	TGCGCCAGCAGCTCGGCGGTGGGGGGGAGGAAGTACAATGAGCAGTTCTTC
TRBV30	.	TRBJ2-5	.	CAWSQDFQGGETQYF	TGTGCCTGGAGTCAAGACTTCCAGGGGGGAGAGACCCAGTACTTC
TRBV28	TRBD1	TRBJ2-3	.	CASSFPQGGTDTQYF	TGTGCCAGCAGTTTTCCACAGGGGGGCACAGATACGCAGTATTTT
TRBV5-4	.	TRBJ2-5	.	CASSPGWRQFQETQYF	TGTGCCAGCAGCCCGGGATGGCGGCAGTTCCAAGAGACCCAGTACTTC
TRBV7-3	TRBD1	TRBJ1-2	.	CASSSDRGGGYTF	TGTGCCAGCAGCTCTGACAGGGGGGGTGGCTACACCTTC
TRBV7-2	.	TRBJ2-1	.	CASSIWIGIYNEQFF	TGTGCCAGCAGCATCTGGATCGGGATCTACAATGAGCAGTTCTTC
TRBV6-5	TRBD2	TRBJ2-7	.	CASSYLSSGTSYEQYF	TGTGCCAGCAGTTACTTGAGCAGCGGGACCTCCTACGAGCAGTACTTC
TRBV7-3	TRBD1	TRBJ1-1	.	CASSMDRGREAFF	TGTGCCAGCAGCATGGACAGGGGTAGAGAAGCTTTCTTT
TRBV11-2	TRBD1	TRBJ2-3	medium-sized	CASSSPGQGTDTQYF	TGTGCCAGCAGCTCTCCGGGACAGGGCACAGATACGCAGTATTTT
TRBV4-3	TRBD2	TRBJ2-2	.	CASSQNSGLATPGELFF	TGCGCCAGCAGCCAGAATTCGGGACTAGCCACCCCCGGGGAGCTGTTTTTT
TRBV6-1	TRBD2	TRBJ2-1	.	CAGIYSGTSGNEQFF	TGTGCCGGTATCTATTCCGGGACTAGCGGCAATGAGCAGTTCTTC
TRBV28	TRBD2	TRBJ2-7	.	CASSLGLAGREQYF	TGTGCCAGCAGTTTGGGACTAGCGGGAAGGGAGCAGTACTTC
TRBV7-3	.	TRBJ2-6	.	CASSLAGAGANVLTF	TGTGCCAGCAGCTTGGCGGGGGCCGGGGCCAACGTCCTGACTTTC
TRBV6-6	TRBD1	TRBJ1-4	.	CASRAGQGFPGEKLFF	TGTGCCAGCAGGGCGGGACAGGGGTTCCCTGGTGAAAAACTGTTTTTT
TRBV6-4	TRBD2	TRBJ2-3	.	CASSVRGRASDTQYF	TGTGCCAGCAGTGTCCGCGGGAGGGCCTCAGATACGCAGTATTTT
TRBV2	TRBD1	TRBJ1-5	once	CASSGQGEKEPQHF	TGTGCCAGCAGTGGGCAGGGGGAAAAGGAGCCCCAGCATTTT
TRBV18	TRBD1	TRBJ2-1	.	CASSPPGQVNEQFF	TGTGCCAGCTCACCGCCGGGACAGGTCAATGAGCAGTTCTTC
TRBV5-1	TRBD2	TRBJ2-1	.	CASSLVGGGKDEQFF	TGCGCCAGCAGCTTGGTCGGGGGGGGGAAAGATGAGCAGTTCTTC
TRBV6-5	TRBD2	TRBJ2-7	.	CASSYDLAGGFYEQYF	TGTGCCAGCAGTTACGATCTAGCGGGAGGATTCTACGAGCAGTACTTC
TRBV6-5	.	TRBJ2-5	.	CASRRQIQETQYF	TGTGCCAGCAGGAGACAGATTCAAGAGACCCAGTACTTC
TRBV2	.	TRBJ2-1	.	CASSGLLGRGEQFF	TGTGCCAGCAGCGGTCTCCTAGGCAGGGGCGAGCAGTTCTTC
TRBV4-3	.	TRBJ1-1	once	CASTLKRGDTEAFF	TGCGCCAGCACCTTAAAACGGGGAGACACTGAAGCTTTCTTT
TRBV2	.	TRBJ1-1	few	CASSEARQGEAFF	TGTGCCAGCAGTGAAGCAAGGCAGGGCGAAGCTTTCTTT
TRBV5-1	.	TRBJ1-1	.	CASSFIGTQTTEAFF	TGCGCCAGCAGCTTTATTGGGACTCAGACCACTGAAGCTTTCTTT
TRBV23-1	.	TRBJ2-7	.	CASSQSEGMRAKTAYEQYF	TGCGCCAGCAGTCAATCTGAGGGCATGAGGGCGAAAACCGCCTACGAGCAGTACTTC
TRBV19	.	TRBJ1-6	.	CASSARDNENSPLHF	TGTGCCAGTAGTGCTAGGGACAATGAAAATTCACCCCTCCACTTT
TRBV27	TRBD2	TRBJ2-2	once	CASRATSGVYTGELFF	TGTGCCAGCAGAGCCACTAGCGGAGTTTACACCGGGGAGCTGTTTTTT
TRBV29-1	.	TRBJ2-5	.	CSVGQETQYF	TGCAGCGTTGGCCAGGAGACCCAGTACTTC
TRBV5-4	TRBD1	TRBJ1-4	.	CASSLTGGLATNEKLFF	TGTGCCAGCAGCCTAACAGGGGGCCTTGCAACTAATGAAAAACTGTTTTTT
TRBV7-8	TRBD2	TRBJ2-1	.	CASSPNIAGSSYNEQFF	TGTGCCAGCAGCCCAAATATAGCGGGGAGCTCCTACAATGAGCAGTTCTTC